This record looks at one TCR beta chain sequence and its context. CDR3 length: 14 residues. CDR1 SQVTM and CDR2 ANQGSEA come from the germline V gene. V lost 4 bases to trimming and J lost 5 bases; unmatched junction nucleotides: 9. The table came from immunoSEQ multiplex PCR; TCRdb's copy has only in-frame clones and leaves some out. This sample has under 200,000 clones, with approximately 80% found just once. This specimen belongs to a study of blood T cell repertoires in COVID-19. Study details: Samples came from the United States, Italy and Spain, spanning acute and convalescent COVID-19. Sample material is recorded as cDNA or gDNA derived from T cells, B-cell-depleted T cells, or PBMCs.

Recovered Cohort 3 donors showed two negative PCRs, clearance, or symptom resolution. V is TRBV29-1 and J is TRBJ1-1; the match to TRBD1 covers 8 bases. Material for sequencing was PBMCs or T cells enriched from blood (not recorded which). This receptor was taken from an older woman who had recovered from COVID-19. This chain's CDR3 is CSVVNRGGNTEAFF. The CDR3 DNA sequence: TGCAGCGTTGTCAACAGGGGGGGGAATACTGAAGCTTTCTTT.